The 17 T cell receptor beta chains below were found in one sample sequenced in a study of post-analysis software for immune sequencing data. Regarding the study as a whole: With TRBV5-6, TRBV5-1 and TRBV20-1 included, about five TRBV segments were more frequent in patients than in controls.

The antigens for these receptors are not known. Tagging with unique molecular identifiers was a feature of the TCR beta cDNA libraries. TCRdb processed the PCR reads anew with MiXCR; each CDR3 protein has one entry. Here the sample spans roughly 870,000 distinct CDR3 sequences, approximately 53% being singletons. The sequenced sample consisted of blood. These receptor sequences come from a girl aged 10 to 17 with multiple sclerosis.

J is TRBJ1-2 and V is TRBV29-1; D gene unclear. V lost 7 bases to trimming and J lost 7 bases, with 16 bases between them. Germline assignment: CDR1 SQVTM and CDR2 ANQGSEA. The CDR3 extends over 12 amino acids. CDR3 DNA sequence: TGCAGCGGCCCTCTCCGGGGTCCTGGCTACACCTTC. Its translation is CSGPLRGPGYTF.

The chain links TRBV5-6 to TRBJ2-7; D is possibly TRBD1 (5 bases). Germline assignment: CDR1 SGHDT and CDR2 YYEEEE. This CDR3 has 15 residues. Trimming took off 0 bases at V and 5 bases at J, with 15 bases between the two ends. The CDR3 protein is CASSLGPQGLNEQYF. The CDR3, as DNA: TGTGCCAGCAGCTTGGGACCCCAGGGCCTTAACGAGCAGTACTTC.

The J gene is TRBJ2-6, the V gene TRBV5-1; 7 nucleotides agree with TRBD1. CDR1 and CDR2 (germline): SGHRS, YFSETQ. The CDR3 loop spans 16 amino acids. With 6 bases clipped from V and 0 bases from J, the junction kept 6 bases outside the gene matches. The CDR3 sequence is CASTGTAYSGANVLTF. CDR3 bases: TGCGCCAGCACTGGGACAGCGTACTCTGGGGCCAACGTCCTGACTTTC.

The gene calls are TRBV15 and TRBJ1-5; no definite D call. Germline loops: CDR1 LNHNV, CDR2 YYDKDF (reference sequence). V was pared by 0 bases and J by 5 bases, with 17 bases between. The CDR3 length is 17 residues. The CDR3 nucleotides are TGTGCCACCAGCAGAGAGAAGGTTGAGGCGGTGGATCAGCCCCAGCATTTT. Amino acid sequence: CATSREKVEAVDQPQHF.

This clonotype was seen only a few times. The V call is TRBV29-1, the J call TRBJ2-7; 7 bases map to TRBD2. The V gene's germline CDR1 is SQVTM and CDR2 ANQGSEA. The CDR3 has 12 amino acids. Trimming at V came to 4 bases and at J to 4 bases, leaving 4 bases not matched to a gene. CDR3 residues: CSVGDYRYEQYF. CDR3 nucleotide sequence: TGCAGCGTTGGGGACTATAGGTACGAGCAGTACTTC.

This clonotype was seen only a few times. V usage is TRBV29-1 and J usage is TRBJ2-7; 9 bases are shared with TRBD1. V gave up 7 bases and J gave up 3 bases; unmatched junction bases: 7. The germline V gene encodes CDR1 SQVTM and CDR2 ANQGSEA. The CDR3 totals 13 residues. The CDR3 DNA reads TGCAGCGCCTCCGGGACAGGGTTCTACGAGCAGTACTTC. It translates to CSASGTGFYEQYF.

V gene TRBV20-1 combines with J gene TRBJ2-7; the D gene is possibly TRBD1 (6 bases). Germline CDR1 is DFQATT and CDR2 is SNEGSKA (reference sequence). The CDR3 extends over 15 amino acids. V gave up 0 bases and J gave up 2 bases, with 14 bases separating them. CDR3 region: CSARDPFGTPYEQYF. CDR3 nucleotides: TGCAGTGCTAGAGATCCCTTCGGGACACCCTACGAGCAGTACTTC.

The chain couples TRBV6-1 to TRBJ1-2, with D perhaps matching TRBD1 (6 bases). V gave up 6 bases and J gave up 8 bases, with 19 bases separating them. This CDR3 is built from 14 residues. Germline CDR1 and CDR2: MNHNS and SASEGT. For the CDR3, the DNA is TGTGCCAGCAGGTTGGAGGGGGACACCTCGGGCTACACCTTC. This translates into CASRLEGDTSGYTF.

The CDR3 is CSARRVAGEQETQYF. CDR3 coding DNA: TGCAGTGCTAGAAGGGTAGCGGGTGAACAAGAGACCCAGTACTTC. The rearrangement joins TRBV20-1 to TRBJ2-5; 7 nucleotides agree with TRBD2. J was trimmed by 2 bases and V by 2 bases; bases with no gene match: 8. The CDR3 is made up of 15 amino acids. Per the germline V gene, CDR1 is DFQATT and CDR2 is SNEGSKA (reference sequence).

This chain connects TRBV20-1 to TRBJ2-3; 10 nucleotides match TRBD2. In germline, CDR1 is DFQATT, CDR2 SNEGSKA (reference sequence). CDR3 length equals 14 residues. V was pared by 6 bases and J by 2 bases, with 5 bases of the junction left unmatched. The chain's CDR3 is CSAWTSGYTDTQYF. DNA of the CDR3: TGCAGTGCGTGGACTAGCGGTTACACAGATACGCAGTATTTT.

The genes are TRBV12-3 or TRBV12-4 and TRBJ2-5; D tentatively fits TRBD1 or TRBD2 (5 bases each). CDR3 size: 15 residues. The V and J ends lost 3 bases and 0 bases respectively, with 11 bases between them. CDR3 nucleotides: TGTGCCAGCAGTTTGGGGCCGGACTACCAAGAGACCCAGTACTTC. Translating it yields CASSLGPDYQETQYF.

This rearrangement joins TRBV3-1 to TRBJ1-1; a possible D gene is TRBD1 (5 bases). Germline CDR1 is LGHDT and CDR2 is YNNKEL (reference sequence). Trimming took off 3 bases at V and 7 bases at J, with 15 bases between the two ends. The CDR3 consists of 14 residues. The CDR3 DNA follows: TGTGCCAGCAGCCATCCCGCCGGGGGGGGTGAAGCTTTCTTT. Protein sequence: CASSHPAGGGEAFF.

The chain recombines TRBV5-1 with TRBJ2-2; the D gene could be TRBD1 or TRBD2 (5 bases each). The CDR3 is 16 residues long. Germline-derived CDR1 and CDR2 are SGHRS and YFSETQ. The ends were cut back, 5 bases at V and 4 bases at J, with 18 bases in the middle. CDR3 nucleotides: TGCGCCAGCAGATACCAAAGAGGGGCGGCCACCGGGGAGCTGTTTTTT. It is translated as CASRYQRGAATGELFF.

The chain has TRBV20-1 and TRBJ2-7, with 9 bases matching TRBD1. The CDR3 contains 12 residues. Germline CDR1 DFQATT, CDR2 SNEGSKA (reference sequence). Unmatched junction bases numbered 4, after V lost 7 bases and J lost 3 bases. Here the CDR3 reads CSGGTGNYEQYF. CDR3 DNA: TGCAGTGGGGGGACAGGGAACTACGAGCAGTACTTC.

The V gene is TRBV12-5, the J gene TRBJ1-5; tentative D call: TRBD1 (6 bases). The V gene lost 6 bases and the J gene lost 6 bases, with 9 bases spanning the gap. The CDR3 length is 12 residues. The germline V gene has CDR1 LGHNT and CDR2 FRNRAP. The CDR3 spells CASGQGCQPQHF. CDR3 nucleotides: TGTGCTAGTGGCCAGGGGTGTCAGCCCCAGCATTTT.

In this sample, this clonotype turned up a few times. The chain is built from TRBV29-1 and TRBJ2-1; 9 nucleotides align to TRBD2. From germline, CDR1 is SQVTM and CDR2 ANQGSEA. The CDR3 totals 17 residues. V lost 8 bases to trimming and J lost 8 bases; unmatched junction nucleotides: 22. The CDR3: CSSSGTSISRRNHEQFF. DNA for the CDR3: TGCAGCTCTTCCGGGACTAGCATAAGTCGTAGGAACCATGAGCAGTTCTTC.

The chain links TRBV20-1 to TRBJ2-7, with D perhaps assigned TRBD1 or TRBD2 (6 bases each). The DNA end is a closer match to TRBJ2-5, so the J assignment may be wrong. The CDR3 extends over 14 amino acids. Germline lookup yields CDR1 DFQATT and CDR2 SNEGSKA (reference sequence). The CDR3 DNA follows: TGCAGTGCGTTTGCAGGAGGGGGGCAGGAGACCCAGTACTTC. Translating it yields CSAFAGGGQETQYF.